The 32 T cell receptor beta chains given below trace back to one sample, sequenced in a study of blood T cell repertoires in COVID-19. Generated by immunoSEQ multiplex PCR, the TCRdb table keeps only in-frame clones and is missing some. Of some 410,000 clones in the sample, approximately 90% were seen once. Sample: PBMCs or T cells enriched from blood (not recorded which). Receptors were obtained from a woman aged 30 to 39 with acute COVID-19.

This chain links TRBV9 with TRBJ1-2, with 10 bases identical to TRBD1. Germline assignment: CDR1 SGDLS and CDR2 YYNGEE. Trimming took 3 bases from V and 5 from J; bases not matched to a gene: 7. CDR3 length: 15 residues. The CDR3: CASSDRDRGGYGYTF. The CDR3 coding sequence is TGTGCCAGCAGCGACCGGGACAGGGGTGGGTATGGCTACACCTTC.

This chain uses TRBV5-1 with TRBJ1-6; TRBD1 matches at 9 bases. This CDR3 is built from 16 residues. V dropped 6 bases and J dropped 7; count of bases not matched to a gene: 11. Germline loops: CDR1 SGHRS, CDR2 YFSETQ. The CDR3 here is CASTITPGQGNSPLHF. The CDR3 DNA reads TGCGCCAGCACCATTACTCCGGGACAGGGAAATTCACCCCTCCACTTT.

CDR3 coding DNA: TGTGCCAGCAGTAGTGACAGGGTCGGTGGCACTGAAGCTTTCTTT. It codes for CASSSDRVGGTEAFF. The rearrangement links TRBV2 to TRBJ1-1; 7 nucleotides line up with TRBD1. There are 15 residues in the CDR3. V dropped 5 bases and J dropped 4; count of bases not matched to a gene: 10. Germline CDR1 and CDR2: SNHLY and FYNNEI.

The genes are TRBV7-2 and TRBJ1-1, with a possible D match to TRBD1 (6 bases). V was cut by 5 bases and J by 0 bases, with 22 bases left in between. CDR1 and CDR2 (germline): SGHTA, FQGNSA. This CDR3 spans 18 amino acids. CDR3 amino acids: CASSNSPLTGYLNTEAFF. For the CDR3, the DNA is TGTGCCAGCAGCAACAGCCCGCTTACAGGGTACTTGAACACTGAAGCTTTCTTT. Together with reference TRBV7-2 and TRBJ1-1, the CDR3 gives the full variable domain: GAGVSQSPSNKVTEKGKDVELRCDPISGHTALYWYRQSLGQGLEFLIYFQGNSAPDKSGLPSDRFSAERTGGSVSTLTIQRTQQEDSAVYLCASSNSPLTGYLNTEAFFGQGTRLTVV.

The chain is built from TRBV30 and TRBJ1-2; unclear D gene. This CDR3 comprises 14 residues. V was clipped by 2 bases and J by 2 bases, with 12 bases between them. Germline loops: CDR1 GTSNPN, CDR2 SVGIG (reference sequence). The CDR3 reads CAWSSIGVNYGYTF. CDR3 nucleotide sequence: TGTGCCTGGAGTTCAATAGGAGTAAACTATGGCTACACCTTC.

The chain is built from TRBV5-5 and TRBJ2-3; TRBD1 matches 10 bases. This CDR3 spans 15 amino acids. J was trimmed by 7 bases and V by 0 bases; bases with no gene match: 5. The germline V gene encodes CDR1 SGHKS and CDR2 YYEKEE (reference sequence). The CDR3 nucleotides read TGTGCCAGCAGCTTGGGACAGGGGGCGACTAATACGCAGTATTTT. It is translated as CASSLGQGATNTQYF.

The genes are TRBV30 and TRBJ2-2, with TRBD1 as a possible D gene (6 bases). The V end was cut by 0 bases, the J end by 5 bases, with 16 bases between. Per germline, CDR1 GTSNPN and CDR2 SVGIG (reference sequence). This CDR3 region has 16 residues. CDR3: CAWSVGKNRVTGELFF. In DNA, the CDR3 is TGTGCCTGGAGTGTAGGGAAGAACAGGGTAACCGGGGAGCTGTTTTTT.

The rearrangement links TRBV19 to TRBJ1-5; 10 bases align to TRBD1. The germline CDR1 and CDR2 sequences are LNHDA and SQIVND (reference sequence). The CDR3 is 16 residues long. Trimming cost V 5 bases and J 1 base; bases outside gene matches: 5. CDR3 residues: CASSPRQGASNQPQHF. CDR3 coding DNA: TGTGCCAGTAGTCCGCGACAGGGGGCGAGCAATCAGCCCCAGCATTTT.

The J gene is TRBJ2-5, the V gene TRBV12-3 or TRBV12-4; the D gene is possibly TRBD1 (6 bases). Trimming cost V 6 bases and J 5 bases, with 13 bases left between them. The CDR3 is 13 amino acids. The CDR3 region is CASSSQGVETQYF. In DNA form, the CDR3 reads TGTGCCAGCAGCTCACAGGGTGTCGAGACCCAGTACTTC.

The CDR3 loop is CASSYSRGAGETQYF. The CDR3 DNA sequence: TGTGCCAGCAGTTACTCGAGAGGTGCCGGGGAGACCCAGTACTTC. The V call is TRBV6-5, the J call TRBJ2-5; D is undetermined. The germline V gene has CDR1 MNHEY and CDR2 SVGAGI. V was shortened by 0 bases and J by 5 bases, with 13 bases between the two germline ends. CDR3 size: 15 residues.

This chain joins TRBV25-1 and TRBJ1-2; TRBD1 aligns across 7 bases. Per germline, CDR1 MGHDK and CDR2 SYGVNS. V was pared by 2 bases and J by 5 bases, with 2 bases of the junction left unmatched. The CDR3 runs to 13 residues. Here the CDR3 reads CASSELTGYGYTF. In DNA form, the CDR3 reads TGTGCCAGCAGTGAACTGACAGGGTATGGCTACACCTTC.

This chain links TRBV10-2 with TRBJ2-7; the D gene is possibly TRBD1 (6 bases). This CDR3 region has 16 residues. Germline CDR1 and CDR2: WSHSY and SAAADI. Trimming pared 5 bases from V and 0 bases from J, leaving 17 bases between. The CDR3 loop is CASSPRLTGNSYEQYF. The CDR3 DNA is TGCGCCAGCAGTCCCCGACTGACAGGAAACTCCTACGAGCAGTACTTC.

As DNA, the CDR3 is TGCGCCAGCAGCGGGGGGGGAACCACCGGGGAGCTGTTTTTT. It is translated as CASSGGGTTGELFF. The chain is built from TRBV5-1 and TRBJ2-2, with TRBD2 matching 7 bases. The germline gives CDR1 SGHRS, CDR2 YFSETQ. The V segment lost 4 bases and the J segment 4 bases; nucleotides outside the gene matches: 4. The CDR3 consists of 14 residues. The full variable domain, in which reference TRBV5-1 and TRBJ2-2 provide the parts outside the CDR3, is KAGVTQTPRYLIKTRGQQVTLSCSPISGHRSVSWYQQTPGQGLQFLFEYFSETQRNKGNFPGRFSGRQFSNSRSEMNVSTLELGDSALYLCASSGGGTTGELFFGEGSRLTVL.

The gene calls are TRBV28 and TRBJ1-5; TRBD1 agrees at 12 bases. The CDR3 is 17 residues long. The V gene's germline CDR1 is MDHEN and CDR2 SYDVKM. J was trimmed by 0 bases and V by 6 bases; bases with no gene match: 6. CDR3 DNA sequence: TGTGCCAGCAGAGGGGACAGGGGGCGATATAGCAATCAGCCCCAGCATTTT. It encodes CASRGDRGRYSNQPQHF. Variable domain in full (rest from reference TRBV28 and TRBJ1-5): DVKVTQSSRYLVKRTGEKVFLECVQDMDHENMFWYRQDPGLGLRLIYFSYDVKMKEKGDIPEGYSVSREKKERFSLILESASTNQTSMYLCASRGDRGRYSNQPQHFGDGTRLSIL.

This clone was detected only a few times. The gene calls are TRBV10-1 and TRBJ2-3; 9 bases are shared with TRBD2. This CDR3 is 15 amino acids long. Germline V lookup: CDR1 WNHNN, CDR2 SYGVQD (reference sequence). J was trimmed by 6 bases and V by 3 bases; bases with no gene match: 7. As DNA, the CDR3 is TGCGCCAGCAGTGATTCGAGCGGGGGGTTGGATACGCAGTATTTT. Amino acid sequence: CASSDSSGGLDTQYF.

This CDR3 reads CASSPYRDTSNYGYTF. The CDR3 nucleotides are TGTGCCAGCAGCCCGTACCGGGACACCTCTAACTATGGCTACACCTTC. The chain links TRBV5-8 to TRBJ1-2, with D maybe TRBD1 (6 bases). V was pared by 4 bases and J by 0 bases, with 16 bases between. This CDR3 is 16 amino acids long. Germline CDR1 SGHTS, CDR2 YDEGEE.

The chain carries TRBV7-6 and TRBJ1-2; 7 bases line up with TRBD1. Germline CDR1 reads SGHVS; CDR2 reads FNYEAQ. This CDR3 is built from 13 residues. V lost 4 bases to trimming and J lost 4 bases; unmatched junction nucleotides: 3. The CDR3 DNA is TGTGCCAGCAGCTCCCGGGACAGCTATGGCTACACCTTC. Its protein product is CASSSRDSYGYTF.

CDR3 bases: TGTGCCAGCAGTTTAGGCCCAGTGCACGAGCAGTACTTC. The encoded protein is CASSLGPVHEQYF. The chain combines TRBV12-3 or TRBV12-4 with TRBJ2-7, with no clear D. Trimming took off 1 base at V and 5 bases at J, with 9 bases between the two ends. The CDR3 extends over 13 amino acids.

CDR3 in amino acids: CASSLTTSFGEQYF. The CDR3 DNA reads TGCGCCAGCAGCCTGACGACTAGCTTCGGCGAGCAGTACTTC. This chain connects TRBV5-1 to TRBJ2-7; 7 bases line up with TRBD2. CDR1 and CDR2 from the germline V gene are SGHRS and YFSETQ. The CDR3 covers 14 residues. The ends lost 4 bases at V and 6 bases at J; junction bases unmatched: 10.

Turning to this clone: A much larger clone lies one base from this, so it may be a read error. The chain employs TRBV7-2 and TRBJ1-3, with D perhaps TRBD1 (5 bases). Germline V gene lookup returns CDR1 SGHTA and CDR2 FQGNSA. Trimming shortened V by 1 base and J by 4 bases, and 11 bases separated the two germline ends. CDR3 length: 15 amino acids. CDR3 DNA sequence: TGTGCCAGCAGCTTAGAGGGAGGGGCAGGAAACACCATATATTTT. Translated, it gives CASSLEGGAGNTIYF.

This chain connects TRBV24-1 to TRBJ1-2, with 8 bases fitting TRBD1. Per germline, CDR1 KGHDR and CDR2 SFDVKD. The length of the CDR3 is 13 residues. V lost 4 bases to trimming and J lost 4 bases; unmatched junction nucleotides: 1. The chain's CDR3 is CATSDRGLYGYTF. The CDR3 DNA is TGTGCCACCAGTGACAGGGGGCTCTATGGCTACACCTTC.

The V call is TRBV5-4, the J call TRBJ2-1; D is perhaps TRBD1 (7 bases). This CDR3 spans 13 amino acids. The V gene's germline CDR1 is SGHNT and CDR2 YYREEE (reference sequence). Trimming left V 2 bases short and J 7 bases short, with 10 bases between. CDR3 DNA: TGTGCCAGCAGCTTCAGGGGGAGGAATGAGCAGTTCTTC. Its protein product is CASSFRGRNEQFF.

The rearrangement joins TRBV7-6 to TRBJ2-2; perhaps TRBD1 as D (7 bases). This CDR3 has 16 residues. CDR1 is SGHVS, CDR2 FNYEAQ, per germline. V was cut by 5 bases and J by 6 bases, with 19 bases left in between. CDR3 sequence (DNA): TGTGCCAGCAGCCCGACCCTCAGGGGGGTGGCCGGGGAGCTGTTTTTT. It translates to CASSPTLRGVAGELFF.

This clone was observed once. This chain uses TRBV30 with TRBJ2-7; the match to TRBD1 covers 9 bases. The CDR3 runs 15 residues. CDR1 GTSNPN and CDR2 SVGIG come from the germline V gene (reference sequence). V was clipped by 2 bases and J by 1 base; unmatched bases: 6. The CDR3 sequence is CAWSTGTGSSYEQYF. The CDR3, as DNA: TGTGCCTGGAGTACCGGGACAGGGTCTTCCTACGAGCAGTACTTC.

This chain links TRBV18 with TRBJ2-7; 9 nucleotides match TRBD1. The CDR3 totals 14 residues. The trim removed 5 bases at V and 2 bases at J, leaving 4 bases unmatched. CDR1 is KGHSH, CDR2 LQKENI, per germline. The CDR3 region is CASSAGQGTYEQYF. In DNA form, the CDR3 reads TGTGCCAGCTCAGCGGGACAGGGAACCTACGAGCAGTACTTC.

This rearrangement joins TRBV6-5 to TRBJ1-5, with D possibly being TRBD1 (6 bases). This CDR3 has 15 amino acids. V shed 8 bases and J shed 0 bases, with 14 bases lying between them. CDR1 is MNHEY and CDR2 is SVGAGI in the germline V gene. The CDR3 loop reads CASRQWTVSNQPQHF. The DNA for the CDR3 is TGTGCCAGCCGACAATGGACAGTTAGCAATCAGCCCCAGCATTTT.

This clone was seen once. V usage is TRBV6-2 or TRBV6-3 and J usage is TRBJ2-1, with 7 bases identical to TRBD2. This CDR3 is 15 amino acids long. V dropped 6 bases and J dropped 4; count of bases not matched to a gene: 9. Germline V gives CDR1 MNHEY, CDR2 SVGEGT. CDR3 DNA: TGTGCCAGCAGCTTATGGGGCGGGGGTTACAATGAGCAGTTCTTC. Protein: CASSLWGGGYNEQFF.

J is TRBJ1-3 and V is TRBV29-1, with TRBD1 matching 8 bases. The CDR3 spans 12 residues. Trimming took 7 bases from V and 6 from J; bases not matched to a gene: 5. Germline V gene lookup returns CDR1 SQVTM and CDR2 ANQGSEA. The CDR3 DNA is TGCAGCGCCGGACAGGGCGAAAACACCATATATTTT. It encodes CSAGQGENTIYF. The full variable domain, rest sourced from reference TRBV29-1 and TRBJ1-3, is SAVISQKPSRDICQRGTSLTIQCQVDSQVTMMFWYRQQPGQSLTLIATANQGSEATYESGFVIDKFPISRPNLTFSTLTVSNMSPEDSSIYLCSAGQGENTIYFGEGSWLTVV.

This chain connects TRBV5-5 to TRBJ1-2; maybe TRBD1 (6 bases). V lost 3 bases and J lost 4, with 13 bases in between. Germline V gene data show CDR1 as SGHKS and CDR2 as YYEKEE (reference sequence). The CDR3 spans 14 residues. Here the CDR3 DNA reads TGTGCCAGCAGCTCGCAAGACAGGACCTATGGCTACACCTTC. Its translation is CASSSQDRTYGYTF.

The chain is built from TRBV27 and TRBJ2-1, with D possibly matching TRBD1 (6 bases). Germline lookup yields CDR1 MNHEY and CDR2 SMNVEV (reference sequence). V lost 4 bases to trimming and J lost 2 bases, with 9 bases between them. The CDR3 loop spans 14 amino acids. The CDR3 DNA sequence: TGTGCCAGCAGTTGGGCAGGGGCCTACAATGAGCAGTTCTTC. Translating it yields CASSWAGAYNEQFF.

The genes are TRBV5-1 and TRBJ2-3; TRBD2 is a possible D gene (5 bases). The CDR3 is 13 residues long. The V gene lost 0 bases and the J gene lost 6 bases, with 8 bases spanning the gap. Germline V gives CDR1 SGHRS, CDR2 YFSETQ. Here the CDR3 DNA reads TGCGCCAGCAGCTTGGGGACGGGGGATACGCAGTATTTT. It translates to CASSLGTGDTQYF.

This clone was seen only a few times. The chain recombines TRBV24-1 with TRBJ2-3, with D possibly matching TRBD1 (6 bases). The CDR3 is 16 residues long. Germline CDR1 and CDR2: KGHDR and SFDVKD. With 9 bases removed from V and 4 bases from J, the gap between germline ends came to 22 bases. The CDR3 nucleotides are TGTGCCACCGAATACATGCAGGGGCGGCGGTCAGATACGCAGTATTTT. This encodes CATEYMQGRRSDTQYF.